This TCR beta chain stems from a study of blood T cell repertoires in COVID-19. Background on the study: Spain, Italy and the United States supplied samples that represented acute and convalescent COVID-19.

Per the germline V gene, CDR1 is SGHVS and CDR2 is FQNEAQ. The CDR3 has 16 amino acids. V lost 1 base and J lost 0; bases outside the gene matches: 6. Authors' analysis steps: Researchers report that nucleated cell counts were estimated from reference gene primer amplification. The protocol was immunoSEQ multiplex PCR, while the TCRdb copy is restricted to in-frame clones and leaves out a portion. The V and J calls and clone size were taken over from that table, and D and trimming were inferred from the DNA. The table shows 50,000 to 65,000 clones, with about 85% occurring only once. The sequencing input was peripheral blood. The TCR sequence derives from a woman over 75 with COVID-19, enrolled during active disease. The V and J genes are TRBV7-8 and TRBJ2-7, with TRBD2 matching 7 bases. Written as DNA, the CDR3 is TGTGCCAGCAGCTTAGACCGGCGGGGGAGCTCCTACGAGCAGTACTTC. Translating gives CASSLDRRGSSYEQYF.